One and the same sample provided the 20 T cell receptor beta chains below, sequenced in a study of T cell clonality in common variable immunodeficiency. The data were produced by immunoSEQ multiplex PCR, yet TCRdb's version contains in-frame clones alone and is incomplete. This repertoire holds roughly 70,000 clones, and none appear only once. The sample was peripheral blood mononuclear cells. These TCRs come from a person aged 18-70 years in good health.

This clone was seen ten or more times. The missing CDR3 end, 3 residues past where the read stops, is filled in from the germline J gene. V and J are TRBV19 and TRBJ1-1, with 8 bases that match TRBD1. CDR3 size: 14 residues. Per the germline V gene, CDR1 is LNHDA and CDR2 is SQIVND (reference sequence). The CDR3 DNA, read in part, is TGTGCCAGTAGTCCGACAGGGGCAACCGTCGAA. It is translated as CASSPTGATVE. The whole CDR3 is CASSPTGATVEAFF. The full variable domain, its missing parts supplied by reference TRBV19 and TRBJ1-1, is DGGITQSPKYLFRKEGQNVTLSCEQNLNHDAMYWYRQDPGQGLRLIYYSQIVNDFQKGDIAEGYSVSREKKESFPLTVTSAQKNPTAFYLCASSPTGATVEAFFGQGTRLTVV.

This clone was counted at least ten times. Read sequence stops 3 residues before the CDR3 end, and the germline J gene provides the missing end. The J gene is TRBJ2-1, the V gene TRBV7-9, with unresolved D. In germline, CDR1 is SEHNR, CDR2 FQNEAQ (reference sequence). The CDR3 covers 14 residues. The V end lost 4 bases, the J end lost 0 bases, and 7 bases lay between the germline ends. CDR3 region: CASSYDSSYNEQFF. Incomplete CDR3 DNA: TGTGCCAGCAGCTACGATAGCTCCTACAATGAG. The variable domain in full, with the rest retrieved from reference TRBV7-9 and TRBJ2-1, is DTGVSQNPRHKITKRGQNVTFRCDPISEHNRLYWYRQTLGQGPEFLTYFQNEAQLEKSRLLSDRFSAERPKGSFSTLEIQRTEQGDSAMYLCASSYDSSYNEQFFGPGTRLTVL.

At least ten counts were recorded for this clone. Read sequence stops 3 residues before the CDR3 end, and the germline J gene provides the missing end. This rearrangement joins TRBV27 to TRBJ2-3, with TRBD1 identical over 8 bases. The CDR3 totals 15 residues. Trimming removed 2 bases from V and 6 bases from J; junction bases left unmatched: 7. Per germline, CDR1 MNHEY and CDR2 SMNVEV (reference sequence). CDR3: CASSLQGALSDTQYF. The part of the CDR3 DNA that was read is TGTGCCAGCAGTTTACAGGGGGCTCTTAGCGATACG.

This clone was seen ten or more times. Coverage ceases 3 residues before the CDR3 finishes, and the germline J gene fills in the end. The J gene is TRBJ2-2, the V gene TRBV15; D remains ambiguous. The CDR3 has 11 residues. The germline gives CDR1 LNHNV, CDR2 YYDKDF (reference sequence). Deletions cut 4 bases from V and 5 bases from J, with 2 bases between. The part of the CDR3 DNA that was read is TGTGCCACCAGCACAACCGGGGAG. Its protein product is CATSTTGE. The CDR3 in its entirety is CATSTTGELFF. Complete variable domain (other parts from reference TRBV15 and TRBJ2-2): DAMVIQNPRYQVTQFGKPVTLSCSQTLNHNVMYWYQQKSSQAPKLLFHYYDKDFNNEADTPDNFQSRRPNTSFCFLDIRSPGLGDTAMYLCATSTTGELFFGEGSRLTVL.

In this sample, this clone turned up many times. The sequence runs out 3 residues before the end of the CDR3; the remainder is reconstructed from the germline J gene. The chain links TRBV28 to TRBJ2-1, with a tentative D call TRBD1 (5 bases). The V end lost 9 bases, the J end lost 9 bases, and 18 bases lay between the germline ends. Germline CDR1 and CDR2: MDHEN and SYDVKM. The CDR3 consists of 13 residues. The CDR3 here is CASWTLLDTEQFF. The CDR3 DNA, read in part, is TGTGCCAGTTGGACATTATTGGACACTGAG.

This clone was counted many times. With the read ending 3 residues before the CDR3 end, the germline J gene is used to fill in that end. The rearrangement joins TRBV15 to TRBJ2-1, with 7 bases aligning to TRBD1. The V gene end was trimmed by 4 bases and the J gene end by 7 bases; junction bases not matched to a gene: 4. Germline assignment: CDR1 LNHNV and CDR2 YYDKDF (reference sequence). This CDR3 is built from 13 residues. CDR3 DNA (partial): TGTGCCACCAGCACTAACAGGGGAAATGAG. Its protein is CATSTNRGNE. The whole CDR3 region reads CATSTNRGNEQFF.

This clone appeared many times. The CDR3 is cut off 3 residues early in the read; its end comes from the germline J gene. The J gene is TRBJ1-2, the V gene TRBV20-1; 10 bases agree with TRBD1. This CDR3 has 17 residues. Germline CDR1 and CDR2: DFQATT and SNEGSKA (reference sequence). Germline trimming cut 2 bases from V and 2 bases from J; bases unmatched to any gene: 11. The CDR3 reads CSARFRRDRGWNYGYTF. The sequenced part of the CDR3 DNA is TGCAGTGCTAGATTCCGTCGGGACAGGGGCTGGAACTATGGC.

To note about this clone: The read ends 3 residues before the CDR3 terminus; that terminus is restored from the germline J gene. The chain combines TRBV5-1 with TRBJ2-1; D perhaps matches TRBD2 (5 bases). V was cut by 4 bases and J by 0 bases, with 14 bases left in between. This CDR3 has 16 residues. CDR1 and CDR2 from the germline V gene are SGHRS and YFSETQ. CDR3 bases read: TGCGCCAGCAGCGGAACAGCGGCTAGCTCCTACAATGAG. As protein: CASSGTAASSYNE. The full CDR3 sequence reads CASSGTAASSYNEQFF.

This clone came up many times. Incomplete CDR3 DNA: TGTGCCAGCAGCTCCGCCGGGACAGGGACCAGAAGCTATTCACCC. It translates to CASSSAGTGTRSYSP. The whole CDR3 is CASSSAGTGTRSYSPLHF. This chain links TRBV2 with TRBJ1-6, with 9 bases lining up with TRBD1. The read finishes 3 residues shy of the CDR3 end, and the germline J gene is used to complete it. The length of the CDR3 is 18 residues. The V gene end was trimmed by 6 bases and the J gene end by 8 bases; junction bases not matched to a gene: 17. Per germline, CDR1 SNHLY and CDR2 FYNNEI. The whole variable domain, filled in from reference TRBV2 and TRBJ1-6, reads EPEVTQTPSHQVTQMGQEVILRCVPISNHLYFYWYRQILGQKVEFLVSFYNNEISEKSEIFDDQFSVERPDGSNFTLKIRSTKLEDSAMYFCASSSAGTGTRSYSPLHFGNGTRLTVT.

This clone was picked up many times. The read comes to an end 3 residues before the CDR3 does, leaving the germline J gene to fill in the end. The rearrangement joins TRBV7-9 to TRBJ1-2; 7 positions agree with TRBD1. The germline CDR1 and CDR2 sequences are SEHNR and FQNEAQ (reference sequence). The CDR3 loop spans 15 amino acids. Losses at the gene ends were 5 bases for V and 6 bases for J; bases not matched to a gene: 12. Partial CDR3 DNA: TGTGCCAGCAGCCCTAGGGATGGGACAGCAAATGGC. Encoded protein: CASSPRDGTANG. The whole CDR3 sequence reads CASSPRDGTANGYTF.

This clone was picked up many times. Coverage ceases 3 residues before the CDR3 finishes, and the germline J gene fills in the end. The rearrangement joins TRBV12-5 to TRBJ2-1, with 11 nucleotides matching TRBD2. V lost 6 bases, J lost 4 bases, and 8 bases stayed unmatched. The CDR3 is 16 residues long. Germline V CDR1 and CDR2: LGHNT, FRNRAP. CDR3 in amino acids: CASGPTGTSGYNEQFF. The part of the CDR3 DNA that was read is TGTGCTAGTGGACCTACCGGGACTAGCGGTTACAATGAG.

This clone appeared many times. The read is 3 residues too short to cover the CDR3 end, so that end is filled in from the germline J gene. This chain joins TRBV19 and TRBJ2-7; TRBD2 might be the D (7 bases). This CDR3 is 14 amino acids long. Germline V gene data show CDR1 as LNHDA and CDR2 as SQIVND (reference sequence). Trimming cost V 3 bases and J 1 base, with 10 bases left between them. CDR3 amino acids: CASSMGGASYEQYF. The covered CDR3 bases are TGTGCCAGTAGTATGGGGGGGGCATCCTACGAG.

This clone was recorded at least ten times. Read sequence stops 3 residues before the CDR3 end, and the germline J gene provides the missing end. The chain joins TRBV28 to TRBJ2-5; the D is unclear. This CDR3 is built from 14 residues. Germline CDR1 MDHEN, CDR2 SYDVKM. V shed 6 bases and J shed 7 bases, with 18 bases lying between them. CDR3 bases read: TGTGCCAGCAGCCCCCCGACCCTAGGCGGGACC. Its translation is CASSPPTLGGT. From start to end, the CDR3 is CASSPPTLGGTQYF. Variable domain in full (rest from reference TRBV28 and TRBJ2-5): DVKVTQSSRYLVKRTGEKVFLECVQDMDHENMFWYRQDPGLGLRLIYFSYDVKMKEKGDIPEGYSVSREKKERFSLILESASTNQTSMYLCASSPPTLGGTQYFGPGTRLLVL.

This clone was seen many times. The read comes to an end 3 residues before the CDR3 does, leaving the germline J gene to fill in the end. V usage is TRBV4-1 and J usage is TRBJ2-3, with 8 nucleotides matching TRBD2. The V and J ends lost 1 base and 1 base, in that order; junction bases with no gene match: 10. The CDR3 contains 18 residues. Germline lookup yields CDR1 MGHRA and CDR2 YSYEKL. CDR3 loop: CASSQAKLAGSGTDTQYF. CDR3 bases read: TGCGCCAGCAGCCAAGCCAAATTAGCGGGATCCGGCACAGATACG.

This clone was recorded at least ten times. The sequenced fragment ends 3 residues before the CDR3 boundary, so the rest is inferred from the germline J gene. The gene calls are TRBV10-2 and TRBJ1-5; 7 nucleotides align to TRBD1. Germline CDR1 and CDR2: WSHSY and SAAADI. The J segment lost 5 bases and the V segment lost 3 bases, leaving 13 bases of the junction unmatched. CDR3 size: 17 residues. The CDR3 here is CASSDSIGTDQYQPQHF. The covered CDR3 bases are TGCGCCAGCAGTGATAGTATCGGGACAGATCAGTATCAGCCC.

In its sample, this clone was seen many times. Read sequence stops 3 residues before the CDR3 end, and the germline J gene provides the missing end. V gene TRBV6-1 combines with J gene TRBJ2-7; 7 bases map to TRBD1. The CDR3 runs 13 residues. The V gene end was trimmed by 4 bases and the J gene end by 6 bases; junction bases not matched to a gene: 6. Germline V gives CDR1 MNHNS, CDR2 SASEGT. Incomplete CDR3 DNA: TGTGCCAGCAGTGGGACAGGTTGGGCCGAG. Residues: CASSGTGWAE. The entire CDR3 reads CASSGTGWAEQYF.

With respect to this clone: The read ends 3 residues shy of where the CDR3 ends; the end is completed using the germline J gene. The V gene is TRBV2, the J gene TRBJ2-3, with TRBD2 matching over 9 bases. The CDR3 has 14 residues. Germline CDR1 reads SNHLY; CDR2 reads FYNNEI. V dropped 6 bases and J dropped 6; count of bases not matched to a gene: 7. CDR3 DNA, as far as it was read: TGTGCCAGCAGGGGGCGTAGCGGGAGTGATACG. Its protein is CASRGRSGSDT. In full, the CDR3 reads CASRGRSGSDTQYF.

This clone occurred many times. Read coverage stops 3 residues before the CDR3 terminus; the germline J gene supplies the remainder. The chain joins TRBV2 to TRBJ2-7; possibly TRBD1 for D (5 bases). The CDR3 covers 17 residues. Germline CDR1 reads SNHLY; CDR2 reads FYNNEI. The V end was cut by 7 bases, the J end by 6 bases, with 28 bases between. CDR3 in amino acids: CASIRTPFPPQGPEQYF. CDR3 DNA (partial): TGTGCCAGCATTAGGACCCCCTTCCCTCCTCAGGGTCCCGAG.

This clone occurred many times. Read data end 3 residues before the CDR3 end; the end is taken from the germline J gene. This chain joins TRBV5-1 and TRBJ2-5; 13 nucleotides match TRBD2. The CDR3 runs 17 residues. From germline, CDR1 is SGHRS and CDR2 YFSETQ. The junction had 6 bases not matched to a gene; V was cut back by 0 bases and J by 4 bases. The part of the CDR3 DNA that was read is TGCGCCAGCAGCTTGGGGTTACTAGCGGGAGGGTCAGAGACC. Its protein product is CASSLGLLAGGSET. The CDR3, in full, reads CASSLGLLAGGSETQYF.

This clone was seen ten or more times. The CDR3 goes on 3 residues after the read ends, and that part is filled in from the germline J gene. The chain has TRBV11-2 and TRBJ2-3; D call uncertain. The CDR3 is 14 amino acids. Trimming cost V 2 bases and J 2 bases, with 8 bases left between them. CDR1 is SGHAT, CDR2 FQNNGV, per germline. CDR3 amino acids: CASSLWSVTDTQYF. The sequenced part of the CDR3 DNA is TGTGCCAGCAGCTTATGGTCAGTCACAGATACG.